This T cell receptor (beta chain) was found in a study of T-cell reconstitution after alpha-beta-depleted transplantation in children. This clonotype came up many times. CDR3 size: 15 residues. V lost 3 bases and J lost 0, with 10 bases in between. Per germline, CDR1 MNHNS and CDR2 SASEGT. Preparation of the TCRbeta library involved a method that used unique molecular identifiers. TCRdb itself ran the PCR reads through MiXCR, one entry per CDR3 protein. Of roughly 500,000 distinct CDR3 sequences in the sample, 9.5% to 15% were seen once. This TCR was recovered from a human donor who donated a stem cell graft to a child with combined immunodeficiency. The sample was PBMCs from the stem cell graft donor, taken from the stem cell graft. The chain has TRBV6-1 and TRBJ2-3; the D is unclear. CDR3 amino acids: CASSEIIFSTDTQYF. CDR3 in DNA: TGTGCCAGCAGTGAGATCATTTTTAGCACAGATACGCAGTATTTT.